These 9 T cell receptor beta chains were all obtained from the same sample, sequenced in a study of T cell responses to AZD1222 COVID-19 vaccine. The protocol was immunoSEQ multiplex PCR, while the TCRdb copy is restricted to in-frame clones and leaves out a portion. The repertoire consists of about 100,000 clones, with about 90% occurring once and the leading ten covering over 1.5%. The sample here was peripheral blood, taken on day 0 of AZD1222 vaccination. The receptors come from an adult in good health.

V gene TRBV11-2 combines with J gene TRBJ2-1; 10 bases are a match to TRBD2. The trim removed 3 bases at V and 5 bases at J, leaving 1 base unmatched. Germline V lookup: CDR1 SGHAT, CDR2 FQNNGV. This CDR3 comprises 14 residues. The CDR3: CASSFSGRNNEQFF. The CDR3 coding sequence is TGTGCCAGCAGCTTTAGCGGGAGGAACAATGAGCAGTTCTTC.

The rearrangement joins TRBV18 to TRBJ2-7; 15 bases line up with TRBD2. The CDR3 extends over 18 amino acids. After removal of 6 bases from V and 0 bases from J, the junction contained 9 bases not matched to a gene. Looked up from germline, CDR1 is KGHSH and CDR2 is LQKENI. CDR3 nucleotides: TGTGCCAGCTCGAGGACTAGCGGGAGGGGAAGGGTCTCCTACGAGCAGTACTTC. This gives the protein CASSRTSGRGRVSYEQYF.

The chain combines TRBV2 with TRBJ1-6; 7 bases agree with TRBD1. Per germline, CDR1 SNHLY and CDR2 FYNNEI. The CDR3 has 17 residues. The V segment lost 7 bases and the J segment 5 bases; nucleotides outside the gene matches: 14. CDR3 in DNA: TGTGCCAGCACCGGAGATATGGGACAGCTAAATAATTCACCCCTCCACTTT. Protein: CASTGDMGQLNNSPLHF.

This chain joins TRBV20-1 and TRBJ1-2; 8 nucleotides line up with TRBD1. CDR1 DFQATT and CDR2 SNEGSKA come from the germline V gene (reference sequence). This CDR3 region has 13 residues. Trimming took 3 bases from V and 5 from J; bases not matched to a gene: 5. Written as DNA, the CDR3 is TGCAGTGCTAGTCGGGACAGGATTTATGGCTACACCTTC. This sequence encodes CSASRDRIYGYTF.

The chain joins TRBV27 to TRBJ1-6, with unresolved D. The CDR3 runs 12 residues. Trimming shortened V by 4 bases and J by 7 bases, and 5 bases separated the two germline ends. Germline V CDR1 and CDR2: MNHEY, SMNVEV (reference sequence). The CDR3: CASSYYNSPLHF. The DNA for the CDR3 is TGTGCCAGCAGTTACTACAATTCACCCCTCCACTTT.

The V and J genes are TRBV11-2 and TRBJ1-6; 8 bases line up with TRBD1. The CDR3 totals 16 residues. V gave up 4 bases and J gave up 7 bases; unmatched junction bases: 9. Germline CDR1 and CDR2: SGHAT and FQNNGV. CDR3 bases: TGTGCCAGCAGCTCCCTCCGGACAGGGAGGAATTCACCCCTCCACTTT. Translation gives CASSSLRTGRNSPLHF.

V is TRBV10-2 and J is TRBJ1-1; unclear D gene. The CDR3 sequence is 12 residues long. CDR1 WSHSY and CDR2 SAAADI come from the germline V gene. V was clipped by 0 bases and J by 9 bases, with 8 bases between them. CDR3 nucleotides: TGCGCCAGCAGTGAGTCAACACCCCAAGCTTTCTTT. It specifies CASSESTPQAFF.

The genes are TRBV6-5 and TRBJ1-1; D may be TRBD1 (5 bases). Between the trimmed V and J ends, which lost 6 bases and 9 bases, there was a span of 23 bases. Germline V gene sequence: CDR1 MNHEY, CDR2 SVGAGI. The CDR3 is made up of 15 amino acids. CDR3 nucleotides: TGTGCCAGCAGCGCCGGGCTACAGGTCAGTGGGAAAGCTTTCTTT. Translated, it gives CASSAGLQVSGKAFF.

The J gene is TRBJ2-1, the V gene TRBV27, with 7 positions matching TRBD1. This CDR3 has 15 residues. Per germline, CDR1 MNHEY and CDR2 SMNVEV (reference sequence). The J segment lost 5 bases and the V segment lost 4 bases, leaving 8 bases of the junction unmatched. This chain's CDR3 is CASSSRQGIHNEQFF. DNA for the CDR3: TGTGCCAGCAGTTCTAGACAGGGCATTCACAATGAGCAGTTCTTC.